This T cell receptor (beta chain) was sequenced in a study of cytomegalovirus exposure and HLA in healthy donors. For this clone: Antigen specificity is unknown. The junction shows a germline mismatch at one end, possibly a read error. The same CDR3 arises from other DNA sequences in this sample as well.

Study conclusions and caveats: As a later analysis revealed, most CMV-associated TCR beta chains appeared HLA-restricted. Cytomegalovirus status was reportedly diagnosed by the classifier with high specificity and sensitivity. Several of the most significant clusters were apparently associated with common viral pathogens in a later analysis. In a later analysis, a missense DCLRE1C variant was linked to TCR beta V- and J-gene trimming.

The PCR contained 60 Vbeta and 13 Jbeta primers. The assay was immunoSEQ multiplex PCR, and TCRdb's table has in-frame clones only and misses some. In the table there are around 130,000 clones, 65% to 75% of which are singletons. The TCR sequence derives from a man aged 40-49 years in good health and CMV-seropositive. The sequenced material came from PBMCs.

CDR3 residues: CASSQDWLADLKETQYF. The DNA of the CDR3 is TGCGCCAGCAGCCAAGATTGGCTAGCGGATCTCAAGGAGACTCAGTACTTC. The chain uses TRBV4-1 and TRBJ2-5; TRBD2 matches at 7 bases. There are 17 residues in the CDR3. Germline CDR1 MGHRA, CDR2 YSYEKL.